Listed below are T cell receptor beta chains from one sample, sequenced in a study of blood T cell repertoires in COVID-19. Data came from immunoSEQ multiplex PCR; TCRdb stores just in-frame clones and leaves some out. The sample has some 45,000 clones, approximately 87% seen once; the top ten hold about 9%. Sample: peripheral blood. These receptors came from a human donor in a cohort sampled during active COVID-19. CDR3s include the opening cysteine and the closing phenylalanine or tryptophan.

cdr3_aa	cdr3_length	j_call	v_call
CASTASPGTEAFF	13	TRBJ1-1	TRBV7-3
CASRSRTGVNTEAFF	15	TRBJ1-1	TRBV27
CASSFLGTGVNEKLFF	16	TRBJ1-4	TRBV7-9
CASTPGTGGYEQYF	14	TRBJ2-7	TRBV5-6
CATSDFPGLTNQPQHF	16	TRBJ1-5	TRBV24-1
CASSKGGQHQETQYF	15	TRBJ2-5	TRBV4-1
CASSEAIDRGGYNEQFF	17	TRBJ2-1	TRBV6-1
CASRERAVGYTF	12	TRBJ1-2	TRBV5-6
CASSLTGGNTYEQYF	15	TRBJ2-7	TRBV7-3
CASSPSGGSRETQYF	15	TRBJ2-5	TRBV5-4
CASSQDLGGFDEQFF	15	TRBJ2-1	TRBV4-2
CASSVGTGKNEQFF	14	TRBJ2-1	TRBV9
CASSKGPRSSTEAFF	15	TRBJ1-1	TRBV21-1
CASSHSPNTEAFF	13	TRBJ1-1	TRBV6-4
CASSLDRRQPQHF	13	TRBJ1-5	TRBV11-2
CASSPSGASYNEQFF	15	TRBJ2-1	TRBV11-2
CASSFRGNYGYTF	13	TRBJ1-2	TRBV27
CASSESDRVNEQFF	14	TRBJ2-1	TRBV10-2
CATGGGTANYNEQYF	15	TRBJ2-7	TRBV10-3
CAISERQGAEDTQYF	15	TRBJ2-3	TRBV5-8
CASSLVRANTGELFF	15	TRBJ2-2	TRBV7-7
CASSPRTGGAADTQYF	16	TRBJ2-3	TRBV7-2
CASSVLANGEQYF	13	TRBJ2-7	TRBV9
CASSAGGAYEQYF	13	TRBJ2-7	TRBV7-9
CASSQSRGNEQFF	13	TRBJ2-1	TRBV3-1/TRBV3-2
CASTLAGENIQYF	13	TRBJ2-4	TRBV3-1/TRBV3-2
CASRSPGNTIYF	12	TRBJ1-3	TRBV12-3/TRBV12-4
CASSDGLASSYEQYF	15	TRBJ2-7	TRBV3-1/TRBV3-2
CASTTPTGQSYYEQYF	16	TRBJ2-7	TRBV5-6
CSASDQIEQYF	11	TRBJ2-7	TRBV20-1
CASSGTGVSNQPQHF	15	TRBJ1-5	TRBV6-6
CASSRQGSRATEAFF	15	TRBJ1-1	TRBV5-4
CASSEERGRYGYTF	14	TRBJ1-2	TRBV2
CASTDRTYGYTF	12	TRBJ1-2	TRBV19
CASSPTDRDAEQFF	14	TRBJ2-1	TRBV18
CASTRREGDRYGYTF	15	TRBJ1-2	TRBV25-1
CASGPSGQAYNEQFF	15	TRBJ2-1	TRBV5-1
CSVVGVEAFF	10	TRBJ1-1	TRBV29-1
CASSFSQGMTEAFF	14	TRBJ1-1	TRBV5-1
CASSTDFYEQYF	12	TRBJ2-7	TRBV5-4
CASSLRTDYGYTF	13	TRBJ1-2	TRBV5-8